These 18 T cell receptor beta chains came from one sample sequenced in a study of T cells in Graves' hyperthyroidism and ophthalmopathy. Regions amplified from RNA transcripts were the TCR beta CDR3 regions. HTBI primers were used for first-round RT-PCR of the TCR CDR3. TCRdb processed the multiplex PCR reads anew with MiXCR; each CDR3 protein has one entry. The sample has hundreds of thousands of distinct CDR3 sequences, about 45% seen once. Sequencing was carried out using peripheral blood or thyroid tissue (not recorded which). The receptors come from a woman between 18 and 29 years old with Graves' hyperthyroidism.

V is TRBV20-1 and J is TRBJ2-7; D is possibly TRBD2 (5 bases). This CDR3 contains 14 residues. V was clipped by 1 base and J by 3 bases, with 13 bases between them. Germline CDR1 DFQATT, CDR2 SNEGSKA (reference sequence). CDR3 protein: CSARGGSALYEQYF. In nucleotides, the CDR3 is TGCAGTGCTAGAGGAGGGTCTGCTCTCTACGAGCAGTACTTC.

This clonotype appeared a few times. V is TRBV20-1 and J is TRBJ1-5; 11 nucleotides align to TRBD1. The junction had 3 bases not matched to a gene; V was cut back by 1 base and J by 7 bases. The CDR3 totals 14 residues. CDR1 and CDR2 from the germline V gene are DFQATT and SNEGSKA (reference sequence). CDR3 amino acids: CSARGRDRGQPQHF. The CDR3 nucleotides are TGCAGTGCTAGAGGACGGGACAGGGGGCAGCCCCAGCATTTT.

This clonotype was detected many times. V and J are TRBV29-1 and TRBJ2-7; no firm D call. Per germline, CDR1 SQVTM and CDR2 ANQGSEA. The CDR3 sequence is 10 residues long. Trimming removed 5 bases at V and 1 base at J, with 3 bases between. CDR3 amino acids: CSVWSYEQYF. The DNA of the CDR3 is TGCAGCGTTTGGTCCTACGAGCAGTACTTC.

This clonotype has just a few counts. The V gene is TRBV12-3 or TRBV12-4, the J gene TRBJ1-2; the D is unclear. V lost 4 bases and J lost 1, with 10 bases in between. The CDR3 has 14 amino acids. This CDR3 is CASSWWEFNYGYTF. CDR3 bases: TGTGCCAGCAGTTGGTGGGAGTTTAACTATGGCTACACCTTC.

Many counts were recorded for this clonotype. The chain uses TRBV2 and TRBJ1-5; D call uncertain. This CDR3 is built from 13 residues. Trimming cost V 5 bases and J 4 bases, with 9 bases left between them. Germline assignment: CDR1 SNHLY and CDR2 FYNNEI. The DNA of the CDR3 is TGTGCCAGCAGTTGGTTGCAAAATCAGCCCCAGCATTTT. This encodes CASSWLQNQPQHF.

CDR3 nucleotides: TGCGCCAGCAGCTTGGAGGCGGGGGGCGGCAATCAGCCCCAGCATTTT. The encoded protein is CASSLEAGGGNQPQHF. The genes are TRBV5-1 and TRBJ1-5; D is possibly TRBD1 (6 bases). The V and J ends lost 0 bases and 2 bases respectively, with 12 bases between them. This CDR3 region has 16 residues. Germline V gene sequence: CDR1 SGHRS, CDR2 YFSETQ.

J is TRBJ2-2 and V is TRBV20-1; D remains ambiguous. Trimming shortened V by 2 bases and J by 6 bases, and 7 bases separated the two germline ends. This CDR3 has 12 residues. CDR1 DFQATT and CDR2 SNEGSKA come from the germline V gene (reference sequence). The CDR3 DNA reads TGCAGTGCTAGACATGGCTCCGGGGAGCTGTTTTTT. This codes for CSARHGSGELFF.

The chain is built from TRBV19 and TRBJ2-7, with 9 bases that match TRBD1. Germline V CDR1 and CDR2: LNHDA, SQIVND (reference sequence). The CDR3 extends over 16 amino acids. Trimming at V came to 5 bases and at J to 4 bases, leaving 12 bases not matched to a gene. In DNA form, the CDR3 reads TGTGCCAGTAGTGGAGTAACCGGGACAGGGTTTTACGAGCAGTACTTC. Amino acids: CASSGVTGTGFYEQYF.

The rearrangement links TRBV20-1 to TRBJ1-4, with a weak D call TRBD1 (6 bases). This CDR3 is built from 13 residues. Trimming cost V 3 bases and J 8 bases, with 13 bases left between them. The germline V gene encodes CDR1 DFQATT and CDR2 SNEGSKA (reference sequence). The CDR3 here is CSASIRGREKLFF. CDR3 nucleotide sequence: TGCAGTGCTAGTATTCGGGGGCGAGAAAAACTGTTTTTT.

The chain uses TRBV2 and TRBJ1-6; unclear D gene. The CDR3 length is 11 residues. CDR1 and CDR2 from the germline V gene are SNHLY and FYNNEI. V lost 7 bases and J 14 bases, leaving 12 bases between the germline ends. CDR3 in amino acids: CASTADGALHF. For the CDR3, the DNA is TGTGCCAGCACGGCTGACGGGGCCCTCCACTTT.

In this sample, this clonotype turned up a few times. V is TRBV19 and J is TRBJ2-7, with D perhaps matching TRBD2 (5 bases). Per the germline V gene, CDR1 is LNHDA and CDR2 is SQIVND (reference sequence). The V end lost 8 bases, the J end lost 4 bases, and 15 bases lay between the germline ends. This CDR3 is built from 13 residues. As DNA, the CDR3 is TGTGCCAGTGCCGGGAACGTAATTTACGAGCAGTACTTC. As protein: CASAGNVIYEQYF.

V gene TRBV10-3 combines with J gene TRBJ2-7; possibly TRBD1 for D (6 bases). The germline V and J ends were trimmed by 2 bases and 3 bases, with 14 bases remaining between them. This CDR3 comprises 15 residues. CDR1 and CDR2 from the germline V gene are ENHRY and SYGVKD. The CDR3 sequence is CAISEGQTKGYEQYF. CDR3 in DNA: TGTGCCATCAGTGAGGGACAGACTAAGGGCTACGAGCAGTACTTC.

This clonotype was counted at least ten times. The chain links TRBV7-8 to TRBJ1-1; TRBD1 agrees at 9 bases. The CDR3 consists of 13 residues. Germline V gene lookup returns CDR1 SGHVS and CDR2 FQNEAQ. Trimming took 3 bases from V and 5 from J; bases not matched to a gene: 1. The CDR3 reads CASSFDRGTEAFF. The CDR3, as DNA: TGTGCCAGCAGCTTTGACAGGGGGACTGAAGCTTTCTTT.

This clonotype was counted only a few times. The V call is TRBV29-1, the J call TRBJ2-7; D is perhaps TRBD1 or TRBD2 (5 bases each). Trimming left V 4 bases short and J 6 bases short, with 16 bases between. Germline loops: CDR1 SQVTM, CDR2 ANQGSEA. CDR3 length: 13 residues. This CDR3 reads CSVVGGERGEQYF. The CDR3 DNA reads as TGCAGCGTTGTTGGGGGTGAACGTGGCGAGCAGTACTTC.

The V call is TRBV29-1, the J call TRBJ1-5; D gene ambiguous. Germline V gives CDR1 SQVTM, CDR2 ANQGSEA. V lost 8 bases, J lost 9 bases, and 8 bases lay in between. This CDR3 is 9 amino acids long. The CDR3 DNA is TGCAGCTTTATTGGGCCCCAGCATTTT. Protein sequence: CSFIGPQHF.

This clonotype showed up just a few times. The chain carries TRBV29-1 and TRBJ2-7, with D perhaps given as TRBD1 or TRBD2 (5 bases each). This CDR3 has 13 amino acids. Germline V gives CDR1 SQVTM, CDR2 ANQGSEA. The V end was cut by 7 bases, the J end by 5 bases, with 18 bases between. CDR3 in DNA: TGCAGCGCCGGTACCGGGACCTTACACGAGCAGTACTTC. It yields the protein CSAGTGTLHEQYF.

Ten or more counts support this clonotype. The gene calls are TRBV10-2 and TRBJ1-4; 9 positions match TRBD1. The CDR3 length is 15 residues. The germline V gene has CDR1 WSHSY and CDR2 SAAADI. V was clipped by 6 bases and J by 10 bases; unmatched bases: 12. CDR3 in amino acids: CASRGEDRGIGKLFF. As DNA, the CDR3 is TGCGCCAGCAGGGGGGAGGACAGGGGAATTGGAAAACTGTTTTTT.

The rearrangement links TRBV7-8 to TRBJ2-2, with D possibly TRBD2 on 6 matching bases. The CDR3 is 18 amino acids. Trimming cost V 4 bases and J 1 base, with 19 bases left between them. The germline gives CDR1 SGHVS, CDR2 FQNEAQ. The CDR3 region is CASSSLKSGLMNTGELFF. The CDR3 nucleotides are TGTGCCAGCAGCTCACTCAAATCAGGACTAATGAACACCGGGGAGCTGTTTTTT.